This T cell receptor (beta chain) was recovered during a study of prognosis after radiotherapy for stage I lung cancer. Study-wide context: A biologically effective dose of at least 100 Gy came via 3-5 SBRT fractions. Concurrent therapy was given to no patient receiving stereotactic body radiotherapy.

General study points: Median unique TCR clone counts of around 10,000 versus 6,900 showed a fall after stereotactic body radiation therapy.

With respect to this clonotype: Its specificity is not known. This likely reflects a read error, since a far larger clone is one base away.

Two rounds of multiplex PCR amplified TCR beta CDR3 from genomic DNA. During first-round PCR, primers specific to each TRBV and TRBJ gene were used. A single record per CDR3 protein comes from TCRdb applying MiXCR to the multiplex PCR reads. The sample holds 31,000 or so distinct CDR3 sequences; over 40% are singletons and the top ten take 15%. Germline CDR1 MNHGY, CDR2 SAAAGT. This CDR3 contains 13 residues. V and J are TRBV6-8 and TRBJ2-7, with D tentatively TRBD1 (5 bases). Sequences were derived from PBMCs, sampled before or after stereotactic body radiation therapy (not recorded which). The TCR originated in a donor over 45 with non-small cell lung cancer. The CDR3 DNA follows: TGTGCCGGCAGTTACCCGACAGAGCGCGAGCAGTACTTC. Translating it yields CAGSYPTEREQYF.